The 7 T cell receptor beta chains below come from one sample, sequenced in a study of post-analysis software for immune sequencing data. Study-wide results and caveats: In patients, five TRBV segments were more frequent than in controls, with TRBV5-6, TRBV5-1 and TRBV20-1 among them.

Each TCR beta cDNA library carried unique molecular identifiers. A single record per CDR3 protein comes from TCRdb applying MiXCR to the PCR reads. The table lists some 890,000 distinct CDR3 sequences, roughly 50% of them singletons, with 4.6% in the top ten. No cognate antigen is known for these TCRs. Sequenced material: blood. Receptor source: a girl between 5 and 17 years old with multiple sclerosis.

This clonotype was recorded a few times. V is TRBV20-1 and J is TRBJ2-5; TRBD2 matches at 10 bases. The CDR3 spans 13 residues. Germline assignment: CDR1 DFQATT and CDR2 SNEGSKA (reference sequence). V was pared by 2 bases and J by 5 bases, with 2 bases of the junction left unmatched. This CDR3 is CSARPGLAETQYF. The DNA of the CDR3 is TGCAGTGCTAGACCGGGACTAGCGGAGACCCAGTACTTC.

This clonotype was counted between two and nine times. This chain uses TRBV7-8 with TRBJ2-7; 7 nucleotides line up with TRBD1. V was pared by 5 bases and J by 3 bases, with 13 bases of the junction left unmatched. CDR3 length: 16 amino acids. Germline V gives CDR1 SGHVS, CDR2 FQNEAQ. As DNA, the CDR3 is TGTGCCAGCAGCCCAACAGGACAGGAACCTTTCTACGAGCAGTACTTC. This gives the protein CASSPTGQEPFYEQYF. The full variable domain, rest sourced from reference TRBV7-8 and TRBJ2-7, is GAGVSQSPRYKVAKRGQDVALRCDPISGHVSLFWYQQALGQGPEFLTYFQNEAQLDKSGLPSDRFFAERPEGSVSTLKIQRTQQEDSAVYLCASSPTGQEPFYEQYFGPGTRLTVT.

This clonotype came up a few times. V usage is TRBV18 and J usage is TRBJ2-7; TRBD1 matches at 8 bases. With V trimmed by 3 bases and J by 6 bases, 13 bases remained unmatched. Germline-derived CDR1 and CDR2 are KGHSH and LQKENI. CDR3 length: 16 amino acids. Here the CDR3 DNA reads TGTGCCAGCTCACCCTCCTTGGGGACAGGCAATTCCGAGCAGTACTTC. This gives the protein CASSPSLGTGNSEQYF.

This clonotype was counted between two and nine times. CDR3 in amino acids: CASKAVNEQFF. The CDR3 DNA follows: TGTGCCTCCAAGGCCGTCAATGAGCAGTTCTTC. The V and J genes are TRBV30 and TRBJ2-1, with unresolved D. This CDR3 has 11 residues. Germline V gives CDR1 GTSNPN, CDR2 SVGIG (reference sequence). Trimming took 7 bases from V and 6 from J, leaving 10 bases between them.

The gene calls are TRBV12-5 and TRBJ1-1, with TRBD1 as a possible D gene (5 bases). The V end was cut by 6 bases, the J end by 1 base, with 15 bases between. CDR1 LGHNT and CDR2 FRNRAP come from the germline V gene. There are 15 residues in the CDR3. CDR3 amino acids: CASGVDSFPNTEAFF. CDR3 sequence (DNA): TGTGCTAGTGGGGTAGACAGTTTTCCGAACACTGAAGCTTTCTTT.

This clonotype was seen a few times. The chain has TRBV12-3 or TRBV12-4 and TRBJ2-1, with TRBD2 identical over 14 bases. The CDR3 is 17 amino acids. Germline trimming cut 6 bases from V and 5 bases from J; bases unmatched to any gene: 9. The CDR3 bases are TGTGCCAGCAGCAGACTAGCGGGGGGGAACCGCGACAATGAGCAGTTCTTC. Its translation is CASSRLAGGNRDNEQFF.

The chain carries TRBV5-1 and TRBJ2-7, with 9 bases identical to TRBD2. The ends lost 4 bases at V and 7 bases at J; junction bases unmatched: 12. This CDR3 spans 15 amino acids. CDR1 and CDR2 from the germline V gene are SGHRS and YFSETQ. The CDR3 sequence: CASSAASGVYNEQYF. The CDR3 bases are TGCGCCAGCAGCGCCGCTAGCGGGGTTTACAATGAGCAGTACTTC.